This T cell receptor beta chain came from a study of OX40 agonist ivuxolimab in advanced cancers. On the study more broadly: Patients receiving dose escalation had hepatocellular carcinoma, melanoma, renal cell or head and neck cancer. Partial responses, seen in three patients, involved one hepatocellular carcinoma and two cutaneous melanomas.

Profiled with immunoSEQ multiplex PCR; TCRdb holds only in-frame clones, not every one. The sample consists of some 86,000 clones, about 85% of them appearing once. CDR3 length equals 16 residues. Trimming shortened V by 0 bases and J by 2 bases, and 12 bases separated the two germline ends. Per germline, CDR1 SGDLS and CDR2 YYNGEE. Study-wide results and caveats: Antigens targeted by the expanded peripheral T cells were not determined. There were also nonresponders showing low normalized T-cell clonal expansion.

Worth noting for this clone: The antigen is undetermined.

This sample comprised CD4+ or CD8+ T cells sorted from blood, obtained in a trial of the OX40 agonist ivuxolimab. This sequence joins TRBV9 and TRBJ1-3, with D perhaps TRBD1 (5 bases). This clonotype originated in an adult with an advanced solid tumor such as melanoma, head and neck, liver or kidney cancer. The CDR3 region is CASSVDAGTTGNTIYF. Written as DNA, the CDR3 is TGTGCCAGCAGCGTAGACGCCGGGACCACTGGAAACACCATATATTTT.